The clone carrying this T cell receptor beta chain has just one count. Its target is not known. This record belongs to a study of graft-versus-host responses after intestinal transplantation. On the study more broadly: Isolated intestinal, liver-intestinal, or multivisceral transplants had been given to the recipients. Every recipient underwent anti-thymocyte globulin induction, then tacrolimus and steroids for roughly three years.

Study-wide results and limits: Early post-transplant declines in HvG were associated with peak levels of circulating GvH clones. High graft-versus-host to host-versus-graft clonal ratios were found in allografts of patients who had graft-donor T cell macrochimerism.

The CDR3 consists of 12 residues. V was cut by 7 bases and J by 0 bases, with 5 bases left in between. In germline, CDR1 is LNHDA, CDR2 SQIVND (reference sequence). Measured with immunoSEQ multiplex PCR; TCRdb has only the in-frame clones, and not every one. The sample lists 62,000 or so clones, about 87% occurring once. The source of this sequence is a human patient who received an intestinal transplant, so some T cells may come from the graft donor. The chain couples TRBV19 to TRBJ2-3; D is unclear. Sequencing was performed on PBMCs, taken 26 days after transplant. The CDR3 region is CASTGSTDTQYF. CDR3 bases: TGTGCCAGTACAGGTAGCACAGATACGCAGTATTTT.